The 8 T cell receptor beta chains in this list originate from one sample, sequenced in a study of Graves' ophthalmopathy and Graves' hyperthyroidism. TCR beta CDR3 regions were amplified from RNA transcripts. HTBI primers served in a first-round RT-PCR, which a second-round multiplex PCR followed. TCRdb processed the multiplex PCR reads anew with MiXCR; each CDR3 protein has one entry. Among about 590,000 distinct CDR3 sequences, roughly 40% were seen once, and the ten largest hold about 4.2%. The sample comprised peripheral blood or thyroid tissue (not recorded which). Receptors originate from an adult man with Graves' hyperthyroidism.

Notes on this clonotype: This is likely a read error, given that the CDR3 carries no conserved phenylalanine or tryptophan at its end. Because the CDR3's place on the DNA is in doubt, the DNA is left out and the CDR3 is given as listed by TCRdb. The rearrangement uses TRBV20-1 and TRBJ2-5; TRBD2 is the table's D call and was not checked against the DNA. CDR1 is DFQATT, CDR2 SNEGSKA, per germline (reference sequence). The CDR3 is 10 amino acids long, termini counted. CDR3 amino acids: CSARAPPNLV.

This clonotype has a count of ten or more. V and J are TRBV11-2 and TRBJ2-2; 10 bases align to TRBD2. Germline V gene data show CDR1 as SGHAT and CDR2 as FQNNGV. The CDR3 sequence is 15 residues long. Trimming cost V 6 bases and J 0 bases; bases outside gene matches: 1. The CDR3 DNA reads as TGTGCCAGCAGGGGACTAGCGACGAACACCGGGGAGCTGTTTTTT. Translated: CASRGLATNTGELFF.

A word on this clonotype: A read error may account for a junction end that differs from germline. V is TRBV9 and J is TRBJ2-7, with D uncertain. CDR3 length equals 14 residues. CDR1 is SGDLS, CDR2 YYNGEE, per germline. The CDR3 region has the DNA TGTGGCAGCAGCGTAGACCAGGATTCCTACGAGCAGTACTTC. Translating it yields CGSSVDQDSYEQYF.

In this sample, this clonotype turned up a few times. The CDR3 coding sequence is TGTGCCAGCAGCTTTCGATCTCCGGGGGACTATAATGAAAAACTGTTTTTT. This encodes CASSFRSPGDYNEKLFF. The J gene is TRBJ1-4, the V gene TRBV5-6; maybe TRBD1 (5 bases). This CDR3 has 17 residues. Trimming took off 2 bases at V and 4 bases at J, with 18 bases between the two ends. Germline CDR1 is SGHDT and CDR2 is YYEEEE.

In its sample, this clonotype was seen many times. The rearrangement joins TRBV6-6 to TRBJ1-1; tentatively, D is TRBD1 (5 bases). The germline V gene encodes CDR1 MNHNY and CDR2 SVGAGI (reference sequence). This CDR3 contains 13 residues. V was cut by 5 bases and J by 4 bases, with 11 bases left in between. The DNA for the CDR3 is TGTGCCAGCAGTGAAGTAGGGACCACTGAAGCTTTCTTT. Protein sequence: CASSEVGTTEAFF.

In its sample, this clonotype was seen many times. The chain is built from TRBV12-3 or TRBV12-4 and TRBJ2-7, with unresolved D. This CDR3 region has 12 residues. V lost 4 bases to trimming and J lost 5 bases, with 9 bases between them. The CDR3 nucleotides are TGTGCCAGCAGTTCGGGTAGGGACGAGCAGTACTTC. This gives the protein CASSSGRDEQYF.

J is TRBJ2-3 and V is TRBV7-9; 9 bases fit TRBD2. V lost 8 bases and J lost 6; bases outside the gene matches: 12. The length of the CDR3 is 15 residues. Germline assignment: CDR1 SEHNR and CDR2 FQNEAQ (reference sequence). CDR3 region: CASEDRASGKDTQYF. For the CDR3, the DNA is TGTGCCAGCGAGGACCGGGCTAGCGGGAAGGATACGCAGTATTTT.

This clonotype was seen more than once but under ten times. V and J are TRBV11-1 and TRBJ1-1, with no clear D. Trimming stripped 5 bases from V and 3 bases from J, with 13 bases between. The CDR3 runs 14 residues. Germline V gene data show CDR1 as SGHAT and CDR2 as FQDESV (reference sequence). This CDR3 is CASSPPTLDTEAFF. The DNA of the CDR3 is TGTGCCAGCAGCCCCCCCACCCTTGACACTGAAGCTTTCTTT.